The TCR beta chain under discussion was sequenced for a study of blood T cells in healthy people across ages. Study in general: Per two T cells, about one barcoded beta molecule was captured through template switching. Findings and limits, study-wide: Bulk PBMC profiling left naive and antigen-experienced comparisons inconclusive.

Per germline, CDR1 MNHEY and CDR2 SVGAGI. V trimming: 5 bases; J trimming: 0 bases; junction bases outside the gene matches: 3. The CDR3 spans 15 residues. Combining a sample-barcoded 5' primer with a J-beta primer mix, a second PCR ran for about 7 to 12 cycles. Unique molecular identifiers of 12 random nucleotides labeled each cDNA. TCRdb processed the 5' RACE reads anew with MiXCR; each CDR3 protein has one entry. The sample has 700,000 or so distinct CDR3 sequences; around a fifth are singletons. This clonotype was seen a few times. Its antigen is still unknown. This chain uses TRBV6-5 with TRBJ2-4; 8 nucleotides align to TRBD1. Sequenced: blood. The receptor was isolated from a man between 65 and 79 years old in good health. The chain's CDR3 is CASSPDRGAKNIQYF. CDR3 nucleotide sequence: TGTGCCAGCAGTCCTGACAGGGGAGCCAAAAACATTCAGTACTTC.